This TCR beta chain appears in the sequencing data of a study of T cell repertoires in cytomegalovirus infection. Study results and limitations: It was HLA-C-restricted CMV-specific TCR beta clonotypes that dominated the response ex vivo.

TCRdb recomputed calls from the reads with MiXCR, one row per CDR3 protein. Here the sample spans 180,000 or so distinct CDR3 sequences, 15% to 20% being singletons. In this sample, this clonotype turned up a few times. Antigen specificity is unknown. Germline CDR1 and CDR2: LGHNT and FRNRAP. This CDR3 has 13 amino acids. V gave up 10 bases and J gave up 8 bases; unmatched junction bases: 9. The chain recombines TRBV12-5 with TRBJ2-1; 9 nucleotides agree with TRBD2. The sequenced material came from CD8+ T cells from PBMCs. The source of this sequence is a human donor in good health (CMV status not recorded). Some clones in this sample may be carry-over from other donors' samples. The CDR3 spells CATLKAGGDEQFF. The DNA for the CDR3 is TGTGCTACCTTAAAAGCGGGGGGTGATGAGCAGTTCTTC.